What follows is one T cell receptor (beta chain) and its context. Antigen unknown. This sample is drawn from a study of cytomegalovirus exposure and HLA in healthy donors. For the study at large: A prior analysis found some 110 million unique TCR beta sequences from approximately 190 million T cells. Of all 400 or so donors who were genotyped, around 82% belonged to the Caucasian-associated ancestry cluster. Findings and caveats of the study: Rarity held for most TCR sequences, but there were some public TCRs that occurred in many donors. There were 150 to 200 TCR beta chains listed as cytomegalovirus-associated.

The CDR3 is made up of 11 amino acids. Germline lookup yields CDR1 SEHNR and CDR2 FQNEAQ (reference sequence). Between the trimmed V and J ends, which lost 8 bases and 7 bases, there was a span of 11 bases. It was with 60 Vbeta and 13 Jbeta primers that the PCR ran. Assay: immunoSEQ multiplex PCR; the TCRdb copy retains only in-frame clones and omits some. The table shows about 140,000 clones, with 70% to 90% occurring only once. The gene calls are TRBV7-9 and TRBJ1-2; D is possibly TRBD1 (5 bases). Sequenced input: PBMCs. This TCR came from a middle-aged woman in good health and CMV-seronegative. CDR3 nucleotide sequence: TGTGCCAGCGGCAGGGATTCTGGCTACACCTTC. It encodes CASGRDSGYTF. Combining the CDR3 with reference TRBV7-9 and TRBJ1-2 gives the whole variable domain DTGVSQNPRHKITKRGQNVTFRCDPISEHNRLYWYRQTLGQGPEFLTYFQNEAQLEKSRLLSDRFSAERPKGSFSTLEIQRTEQGDSAMYLCASGRDSGYTFGSGTRLTVV.